Listed below are T cell receptor beta chains from one sample, sequenced in a study of blood T cell repertoires in COVID-19. Some clones are missing from TCRdb's copy, which holds only in-frame ones; the method was immunoSEQ multiplex PCR. The sample records under 250,000 clones, roughly four fifths being singletons. Source material: peripheral blood. These receptor sequences come from a man aged 45-60 years with active or convalescent COVID-19. Both conserved end residues are part of each CDR3. D genes are given only for firm matches. Expanded clones are given a class, and other clones once, few, many or no size at all.

v_gene	j_gene	d_gene	abundance	CDR3nt	CDR3aa
TRBV25-1	TRBJ2-3	-	-	TGTGCCAGCAGTGAGAGAGGGCGGTTTGTAGATACGCAGTATTTT	CASSERGRFVDTQYF
TRBV9	TRBJ2-3	TRBD2	-	TGTGCCAGCAGCGTAGACTTGCGGGGGGGCCTCACAGATACGCAGTATTTT	CASSVDLRGGLTDTQYF
TRBV5-6	TRBJ1-3	-	-	TGTGCCAGCAGCTTGGCCGGGGGGGTTAACTCTGGAAACACCATATATTTT	CASSLAGGVNSGNTIYF
TRBV7-8	TRBJ1-4	-	-	TGTGCCAGCGGCGGGGGGCATGCTAATGAAAAACTGTTTTTT	CASGGGHANEKLFF
TRBV25-1	TRBJ2-4	-	-	TGTGCCAGCAGTGAAGGCCAGGGCAGAAACATTCAGTACTTC	CASSEGQGRNIQYF
TRBV9	TRBJ1-1	-	few	TGTGCCAGCAGCCCTCGTCCGGGATCCGCAAAGGCTTTCTTT	CASSPRPGSAKAFF
TRBV6-5	TRBJ1-5	TRBD1	-	TGTGCCAGCAGTTCGACAGGGGATGGGCAGCCCCAGCATTTT	CASSSTGDGQPQHF
TRBV12-3/TRBV12-4	TRBJ1-6	TRBD1	few	TGTGCCAGCAGTCTCGGGACAGGGTCACCCCTCCACTTT	CASSLGTGSPLHF
TRBV30	TRBJ2-5	-	-	TGTGCCTGGAGTGTACCCCGGGGAGAAGTAGAGACCCAGTACTTC	CAWSVPRGEVETQYF
TRBV15	TRBJ1-5	-	-	TGTGCCACCAGCAGGCCTCGACAGGGCAATCAGCCCCAGCATTTT	CATSRPRQGNQPQHF
TRBV6-5	TRBJ2-7	-	-	TGTGCCAGCAGCGCATCTACAGGGTTGGCCTACGAGCAGTACTTC	CASSASTGLAYEQYF
TRBV27	TRBJ2-7	-	-	TGTGCCAGCAGTTTGGTCCAACAGGGAGGGGAGCAGTACTTC	CASSLVQQGGEQYF
TRBV29-1	TRBJ1-3	TRBD1	-	TGCAGCGGGGACAGGCTGGACTCTGGAAACACCATATATTTT	CSGDRLDSGNTIYF
TRBV19	TRBJ2-7	TRBD2	-	TGTGCCAGTAGCCCTCTGAGCGGGGGGTCCTCCTACGAGCAGTACTTC	CASSPLSGGSSYEQYF
TRBV11-1	TRBJ2-7	-	-	TGTGCCAGCAGCCGGACTGAGTCCTACGAGCAGTACTTC	CASSRTESYEQYF
TRBV5-4	TRBJ1-2	TRBD1	-	TGTGCCAGCAGCCCCGACAGGGTTGGGAACTATGGCTACACCTTC	CASSPDRVGNYGYTF
TRBV5-4	TRBJ2-7	-	-	TGTGCCAGCAGCCTCCACGGACAGTCTTACGAGCAGTACTTC	CASSLHGQSYEQYF
TRBV20-1	TRBJ1-1	-	-	TGCAGTGCTAGTTTCGGGAACACTGAAGCTTTCTTT	CSASFGNTEAFF
TRBV12-3/TRBV12-4	TRBJ1-2	-	-	TGTGCCAGCAGCCCAGGGGTCCCGTGGGGCTACACCTTC	CASSPGVPWGYTF
TRBV29-1	TRBJ2-7	TRBD1	-	TGCAGCGTGCTGGGACAGACCTACGAGCAGTACTTC	CSVLGQTYEQYF
TRBV30	TRBJ1-2	-	-	TGTGCCTGGAGTGCAACCTCAGGGCTAGGAGATGGCTACACCTTC	CAWSATSGLGDGYTF
TRBV24-1	TRBJ2-1	-	-	TGTGCCACCAGTGATACTCTTCGGTGGGAGCAGTTCTTC	CATSDTLRWEQFF
TRBV28	TRBJ1-1	TRBD1	few	TGTGCCAGCAGGTACGGACAGGGGAACACTGAAGCTTTCTTT	CASRYGQGNTEAFF
TRBV15	TRBJ1-2	TRBD1	-	TGTGCCACCAGCAGAGACGCGGGACAGGGGAAAAACTATGGCTACACCTTC	CATSRDAGQGKNYGYTF
TRBV7-3	TRBJ2-3	TRBD2	-	TGTGCCAGCAGCTTAGGCCTAGCGGGGGGAGAGGATACGCAGTATTTT	CASSLGLAGGEDTQYF
TRBV29-1	TRBJ2-3	-	-	TGCAGCGTTGTTGTAGTTATCAGGGATACGCAGTATTTT	CSVVVVIRDTQYF
TRBV19	TRBJ2-1	TRBD2	-	TGTGCCAGTAGTAGGGGACTAGCGGGGAACTACAATGAGCAGTTCTTC	CASSRGLAGNYNEQFF
TRBV18	TRBJ2-1	-	-	TGTGCCAGCTCACCGTCGACAGATTACAATGAGCAGTTCTTC	CASSPSTDYNEQFF